This paragraph covers one T cell receptor beta chain sequence. Its target antigen remains unknown. This entry is derived from a study of T cells expressing NK-cell markers (TCRdb year 2020). Notes on the research overall: Three sorted T-cell subsets (CD3+CD56+NKG2C+, CD3+CD56+NKG2C- and CD3+CD56-NKG2C+) from seven to nine donors had their TCR beta-chain repertoires profiled. Libraries were sequenced as 2 x 150 bp reads on Illumina HiSeq 2000/2500, MiSeq or NextSeq. Seven of the eight sequenced donors were HCMV-seropositive and one was HCMV-seronegative. The study sequenced eight donors, all healthy volunteers chosen at random: three men and five women. Points the paper makes about the study in general: It remained unclear whether the expanded NKG2C-expressing T cell clones were specific for HCMV antigens. Those dominant clonotypes were again the most abundant among CD3+CD56-NKG2C+ cells in several donors, at about 25-65%. In six donors, the dominant CD3+CD56+NKG2C+ clonotypes ranked among the top 10 CD8+ clonotypes, making up roughly 1.0-7.0% of CD8+ T cells.

The instrument was an Illumina HiSeq 2000. TCR beta cDNA libraries were prepared using 5'RACE template switching, which introduced a universal primer site and unique molecular identifiers. Priming for cDNA synthesis came from the TCR beta constant segment, and two successive PCR amplification steps followed. Regarding the original processing steps: MIGEC was used to demultiplex reads and group the reads by UMI, and MiTCR was used to assemble and quantify clonotypes. To exclude erroneous sequences, any TCR cDNA sequence not supported by at least two reads was discarded. The tcR package was used for downstream repertoire analysis, with clonotypes matched between fractions based on CDR3 nucleotide sequence plus V segment. Antigen specificity was annotated against VDJdb with VDJmatch, allowing one amino acid substitution in CDR3. The reads underwent TCRdb reprocessing, giving one record for each CDR3 protein sequence and no DNA. For this entry, the V and J calls and clone size follow TCRdb and not the study's own pipeline. In this sample's table one finds 300,000 to 450,000 distinct CDR3 sequences. Of the sample, roughly 5.2% falls within the top ten clones.

To determine HCMV serostatus, a commercial ELISA kit was used to detect HCMV-specific IgG in serum. Peripheral blood mononuclear cells were isolated from blood by Ficoll density gradient centrifugation. CDR1 and CDR2 were assigned from the germline V gene as KGHSH and LQKENI. The CDR3 starts with the cysteine, ends with the phenylalanine, and has 13 residues. The entry carries no DNA sequence. This receptor chain uses TRBV18 and TRBJ2-1. The sample comprised blood T cells: a sorted CD56 or NKG2C T cell subset, CD4+ or CD8+ T cells, or bulk PBMC T cells (not recorded which). The clonotype was recovered from a man aged 18-69 years in good health. CDR3 loop: CASFQSSYNEQFF.